This T cell receptor (beta chain) derives from a study of monozygotic twins with inflammatory bowel disease. Findings and caveats of the study: Those with IBD had lower TCRbeta diversity (inverse Simpson) than their healthy co-twins did.

As to this clonotype: What it binds is not known.

Per-sample cDNA came from eight separate reactions. The unique tags termed UMIs, each holding a 6-nucleotide sample barcode, were added by means of template switching. For both chains, the TCRalpha and TCRbeta cDNA went through two nested PCRs of approximately 17 and 9 cycles. TCRdb reprocessed the 5' RACE reads; each CDR3 protein has one entry and no DNA is given. Seen in this sample are approximately 160,000 distinct CDR3 sequences; the ten most common clones hold about 7.4%. Germline V lookup: CDR1 SNHLY, CDR2 FYNNEI. This CDR3 contains 15 residues. The chain combines TRBV2 with TRBJ2-2. Sequencing was done on a sample of blood. This clonotype was sampled from a human donor with ulcerative colitis or Crohn's disease, or a healthy co-twin of an affected twin (not recorded which). The CDR3 is CASSGRQMNTGELFF.